The rows below give T cell receptor beta chains drawn from one sample of a study of shared clonotypes between healthy human individuals. Clones were sequenced by immunoSEQ multiplex PCR, and TCRdb holds only the in-frame ones, with some missing. The sample consists of about 2.5 million clones, under 95% of them appearing once. The sequencing sample was made of naive CD4+ T cells from PBMCs. The receptors originated from a man aged 18 to 29 in good health. Some clones in this sample may be carry-over from other donors' samples. Each CDR3 is given with its conserved first and last residue. A D gene is named only where the DNA matches it firmly. Only part of the rows carry a size: once, few, many, or a class if the clone is expanded.

clone size	V gene	D gene	J gene	CDR3 length	CDR3 DNA	CDR3 protein
.	TRBV28	.	TRBJ1-2	15	TGTGCCAGCAGTTCATCGACAGTGGCTAACTATGGCTACACCTTC	CASSSSTVANYGYTF
.	TRBV5-6	.	TRBJ1-2	14	TGTGCCAGCAGCCTCGAACCGGACAGTTATGGCTACACCTTC	CASSLEPDSYGYTF
.	TRBV5-1	TRBD2	TRBJ2-1	17	TGCGCCAGCAGCCTGGGACTAGCGGGGAGCTCCTACAATGAGCAGTTCTTC	CASSLGLAGSSYNEQFF
.	TRBV5-1	.	TRBJ1-1	16	TGCGCCAGCAGCTTGGTGGGCAGGGTGAGTAACACTGAAGCTTTCTTT	CASSLVGRVSNTEAFF
.	TRBV9	.	TRBJ1-1	14	TGTGCCAGCAGCGTAGGTACTCTTAACACTGAAGCTTTCTTT	CASSVGTLNTEAFF
.	TRBV7-3	.	TRBJ2-2	14	TGTGCCAGCAGCCCTCGAGGGGGCACCGGGGAGCTGTTTTTT	CASSPRGGTGELFF
.	TRBV6-5	.	TRBJ2-2	12	TGTGCCAGCAGGGCGACCACCGGGGAGCTGTTTTTT	CASRATTGELFF
.	TRBV28	TRBD1	TRBJ2-7	14	TGTGCCAGCAGATCGGGACAGGGAGGCTACGAGCAGTACTTC	CASRSGQGGYEQYF
.	TRBV25-1	TRBD2	TRBJ2-1	15	TGTGCCAGCAGCGTGGCTAGCGGGAGGGCCGGTGAGCAGTTCTTC	CASSVASGRAGEQFF
.	TRBV10-3	TRBD2	TRBJ2-5	13	TGTGCCATCAGCGAGACTAGCTACGAGACCCAGTACTTC	CAISETSYETQYF
.	TRBV5-8	.	TRBJ2-2	15	TGTGCCAGCAGCTTGGATAAACGACAGGCCGGGGAGCTGTTTTTT	CASSLDKRQAGELFF
.	TRBV19	.	TRBJ2-4	14	TGTGCCAGTAGTACCCCCGGGACGAAAAACATTCAGTACTTC	CASSTPGTKNIQYF
.	TRBV19	.	TRBJ1-1	17	TGTGCCAGTAGTATAGATTTGGATGTGGGGTTGTACACTGAAGCTTTCTTT	CASSIDLDVGLYTEAFF
.	TRBV18	.	TRBJ2-2	16	TGTGCCAGCTCACTATGGACAGCCTCGACCACCGGGGAGCTGTTTTTT	CASSLWTASTTGELFF
.	TRBV7-2	.	TRBJ1-1	13	TGTGCCAGCAGCCGAAGGGGGAACACTGAAGCTTTCTTT	CASSRRGNTEAFF
.	TRBV4-3	TRBD1	TRBJ1-2	13	TGCGCCAGCAGCCCGACAGGGGTTGGTGGCTACACCTTC	CASSPTGVGGYTF
.	TRBV5-1	TRBD1	TRBJ2-5	16	TGCGCCAGCAGCTTGGCTCGGGGACAGGTGGAAGAGACCCAGTACTTC	CASSLARGQVEETQYF
.	TRBV7-2	.	TRBJ2-5	12	TGTGCCAGCAGCTTAGGTCCAGAGACCCAGTACTTC	CASSLGPETQYF
once	TRBV11-2	TRBD1	TRBJ1-6	16	TGTGCCAGCAGCTTAGGGTCTGCCAGGGGGAGTTCACCCCTCCACTTT	CASSLGSARGSSPLHF